The 5 T cell receptor beta chains listed next were all sequenced from one sample in a study of cytomegalovirus exposure and HLA in healthy donors. Primers for the PCR totalled 60 Vbeta and 13 Jbeta. Sequencing was performed with immunoSEQ multiplex PCR; in TCRdb, only in-frame clones are kept and a portion is missing. The sample contains over 75,000 clones, over 75% of which appear only once. The material sequenced was PBMCs. The receptors here all came from a female donor in good health and CMV-seronegative.

The chain links TRBV10-3 to TRBJ2-7; possible D gene TRBD2, 6 bases. V lost 3 bases and J 5 bases, leaving 8 bases between the germline ends. There are 12 residues in the CDR3. In germline, CDR1 is ENHRY, CDR2 SYGVKD. This CDR3 reads CAISEGRHEQYF. CDR3 coding DNA: TGTGCCATCAGTGAAGGGAGGCACGAGCAGTACTTC.

This chain links TRBV28 with TRBJ1-4, with D possibly matching TRBD1 (6 bases). The germline V gene has CDR1 MDHEN and CDR2 SYDVKM. The V end lost 2 bases, the J end lost 0 bases, and 16 bases lay between the germline ends. The CDR3 runs to 18 residues. CDR3 sequence (DNA): TGTGCCAGCAGTTTAAGGGCAGAGGACAGCCCAACTAATGAAAAACTGTTTTTT. It translates to CASSLRAEDSPTNEKLFF. The full variable domain, completed using reference TRBV28 and TRBJ1-4, is DVKVTQSSRYLVKRTGEKVFLECVQDMDHENMFWYRQDPGLGLRLIYFSYDVKMKEKGDIPEGYSVSREKKERFSLILESASTNQTSMYLCASSLRAEDSPTNEKLFFGSGTQLSVL.

CDR3 nucleotides: TGTGCCAGCAGCCTGGATACAGGGCGAGGCTACACCTTC. Translation: CASSLDTGRGYTF. The rearrangement links TRBV5-6 to TRBJ1-2; D perhaps matches TRBD1 (6 bases). The CDR3 covers 13 residues. Germline CDR1 and CDR2: SGHDT and YYEEEE. The V end was cut by 4 bases, the J end by 8 bases, with 15 bases between.

The chain couples TRBV30 to TRBJ1-4; TRBD1 aligns across 7 bases. This CDR3 has 15 amino acids. J gave up 3 bases and V 3 bases, and 7 bases lay outside the gene matches. CDR1 is GTSNPN, CDR2 SVGIG, per germline (reference sequence). The CDR3 sequence: CAWSEDRNANEKLFF. The CDR3 DNA sequence: TGTGCCTGGAGCGAGGACAGGAACGCTAATGAAAAACTGTTTTTT.

The V and J genes are TRBV28 and TRBJ1-5; D remains unclear. V gave up 3 bases and J gave up 2 bases, with 11 bases separating them. The CDR3 runs 15 residues. The germline V gene encodes CDR1 MDHEN and CDR2 SYDVKM. The CDR3: CASSLYSGGNQPQHF. Written as DNA, the CDR3 is TGTGCCAGCAGTTTGTACAGCGGAGGCAATCAGCCCCAGCATTTT.